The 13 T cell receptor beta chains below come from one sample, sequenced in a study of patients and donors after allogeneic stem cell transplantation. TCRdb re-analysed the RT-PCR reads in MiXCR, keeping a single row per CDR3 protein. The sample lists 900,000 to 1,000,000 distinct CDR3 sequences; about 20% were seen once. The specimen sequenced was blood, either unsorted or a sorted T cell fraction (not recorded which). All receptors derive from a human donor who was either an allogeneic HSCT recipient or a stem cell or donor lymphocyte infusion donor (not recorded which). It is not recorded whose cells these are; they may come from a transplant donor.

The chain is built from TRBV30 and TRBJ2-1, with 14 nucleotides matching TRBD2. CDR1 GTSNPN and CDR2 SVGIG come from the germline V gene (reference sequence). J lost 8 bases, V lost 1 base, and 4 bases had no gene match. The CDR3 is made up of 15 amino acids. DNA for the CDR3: TGTGCCTGGAGTGCGACGGGACTAGCGGGGGATGAGCAGTTCTTC. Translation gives CAWSATGLAGDEQFF.

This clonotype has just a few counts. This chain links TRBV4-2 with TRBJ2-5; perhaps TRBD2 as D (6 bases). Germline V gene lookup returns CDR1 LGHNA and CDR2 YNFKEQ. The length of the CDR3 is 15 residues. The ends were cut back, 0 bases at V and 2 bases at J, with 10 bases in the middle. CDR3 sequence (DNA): TGTGCCAGCAGCCAAGAGGGAGGAGAGCAAGAGACCCAGTACTTC. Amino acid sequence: CASSQEGGEQETQYF.

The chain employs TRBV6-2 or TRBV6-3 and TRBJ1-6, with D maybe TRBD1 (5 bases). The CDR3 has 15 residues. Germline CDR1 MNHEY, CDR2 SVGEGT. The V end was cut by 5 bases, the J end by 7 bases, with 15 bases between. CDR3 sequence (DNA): TGTGCCAGCAGTCGCGGGACTGAAAGGAATTCACCCCTCCACTTT. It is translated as CASSRGTERNSPLHF.

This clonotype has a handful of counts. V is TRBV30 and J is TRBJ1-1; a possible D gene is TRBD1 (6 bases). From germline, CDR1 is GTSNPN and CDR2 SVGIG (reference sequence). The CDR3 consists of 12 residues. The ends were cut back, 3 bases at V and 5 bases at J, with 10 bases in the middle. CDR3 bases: TGTGCCTGGAGGCGAGGGGGAACTGAAGCTTTCTTT. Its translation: CAWRRGGTEAFF. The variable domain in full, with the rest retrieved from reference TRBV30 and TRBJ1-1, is SQTIHQWPATLVQPVGSPLSLECTVEGTSNPNLYWYRQAAGRGLQLLFYSVGIGQISSEVPQNLSASRPQDRQFILSSKKLLLSDSGFYLCAWRRGGTEAFFGQGTRLTVV.

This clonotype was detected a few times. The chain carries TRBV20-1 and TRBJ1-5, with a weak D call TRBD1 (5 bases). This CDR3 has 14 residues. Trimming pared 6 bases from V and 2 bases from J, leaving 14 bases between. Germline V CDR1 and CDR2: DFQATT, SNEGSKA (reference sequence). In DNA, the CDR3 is TGCAGTGCACCCGGGACGGGACGCAATCAGCCCCAGCATTTT. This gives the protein CSAPGTGRNQPQHF.

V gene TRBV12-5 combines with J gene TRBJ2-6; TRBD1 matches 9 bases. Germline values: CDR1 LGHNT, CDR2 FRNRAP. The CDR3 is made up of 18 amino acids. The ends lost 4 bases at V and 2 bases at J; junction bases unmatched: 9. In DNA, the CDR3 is TGTGCTAGTGGTTCCCCCGGGACAGGGACAGCTGGGGCCAACGTCCTGACTTTC. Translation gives CASGSPGTGTAGANVLTF.

For the CDR3, the DNA is TGCAGTGCTAATAGCGGGAGAAAAAGGGATGAGCAGTTCTTC. This translates into CSANSGRKRDEQFF. The gene calls are TRBV20-1 and TRBJ2-1; 9 nucleotides align to TRBD2. Germline loops: CDR1 DFQATT, CDR2 SNEGSKA (reference sequence). The trim removed 4 bases at V and 8 bases at J, leaving 9 bases unmatched. This CDR3 has 14 residues.

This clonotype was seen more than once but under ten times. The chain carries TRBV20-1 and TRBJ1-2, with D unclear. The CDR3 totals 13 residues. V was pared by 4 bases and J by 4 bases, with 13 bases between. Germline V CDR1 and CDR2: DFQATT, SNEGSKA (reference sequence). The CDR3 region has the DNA TGCAGTGCTAAGCGAGTACCAGGCTATGGCTACACCTTC. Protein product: CSAKRVPGYGYTF.

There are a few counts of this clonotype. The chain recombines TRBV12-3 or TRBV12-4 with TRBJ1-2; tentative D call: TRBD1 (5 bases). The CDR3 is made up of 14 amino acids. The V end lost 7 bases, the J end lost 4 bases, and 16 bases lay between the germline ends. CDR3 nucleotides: TGTGCCAGCACCAGGGCTGGGGTGTTCTATGGCTACACCTTC. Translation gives CASTRAGVFYGYTF.

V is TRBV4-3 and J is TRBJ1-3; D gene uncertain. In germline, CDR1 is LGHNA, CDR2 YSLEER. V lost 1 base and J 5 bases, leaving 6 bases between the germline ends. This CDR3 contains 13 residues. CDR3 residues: CASSQAYRNTIYF. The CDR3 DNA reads TGCGCCAGCAGCCAAGCTTATCGAAACACCATATATTTT.

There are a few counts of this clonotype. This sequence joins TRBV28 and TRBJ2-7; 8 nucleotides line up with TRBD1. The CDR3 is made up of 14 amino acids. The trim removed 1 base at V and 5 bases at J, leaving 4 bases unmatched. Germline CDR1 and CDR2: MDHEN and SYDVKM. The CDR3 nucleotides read TGTGCCAGCAGTTTATCGGCAGGGGGCAACGAGCAGTACTTC. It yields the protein CASSLSAGGNEQYF.

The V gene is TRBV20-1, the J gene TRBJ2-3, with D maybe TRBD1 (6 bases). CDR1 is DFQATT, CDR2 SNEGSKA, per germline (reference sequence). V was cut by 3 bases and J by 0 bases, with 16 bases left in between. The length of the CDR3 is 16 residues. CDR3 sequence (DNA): TGCAGTGCTAGCGTCCGGCCAGGGACAAGCACAGATACGCAGTATTTT. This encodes CSASVRPGTSTDTQYF.

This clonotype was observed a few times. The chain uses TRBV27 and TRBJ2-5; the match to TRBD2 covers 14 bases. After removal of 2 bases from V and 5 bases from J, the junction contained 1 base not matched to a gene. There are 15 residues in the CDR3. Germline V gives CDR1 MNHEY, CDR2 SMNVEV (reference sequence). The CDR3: CASSLGTSGSETQYF. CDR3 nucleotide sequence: TGTGCCAGCAGTTTAGGGACTAGCGGGAGCGAGACCCAGTACTTC.